The 10 T cell receptor beta chains given below trace back to one sample, sequenced in a study of blood T cell repertoires in COVID-19. Clones were sequenced by immunoSEQ multiplex PCR, and TCRdb holds only the in-frame ones, with some missing. In the table there are about 35,000 clones, 83% of which are singletons. Sequenced sample: peripheral blood. The receptors here all came from a middle-aged man with acute or convalescent COVID-19.

This chain joins TRBV4-1 and TRBJ2-1; D remains unclear. The V gene lost 0 bases and the J gene lost 9 bases, with 21 bases spanning the gap. Germline CDR1 is MGHRA and CDR2 is YSYEKL. The CDR3 contains 17 residues. The CDR3, as DNA: TGCGCCAGCAGCCAAGATCTGGGCTCTTACCTAAGTGGTGAGCAGTTCTTC. Translated: CASSQDLGSYLSGEQFF.

This chain uses TRBV9 with TRBJ2-2, with a possible D match to TRBD1 (5 bases). This CDR3 has 16 residues. The V gene's germline CDR1 is SGDLS and CDR2 YYNGEE. Trimming left V 2 bases short and J 6 bases short, with 17 bases between. The CDR3 DNA reads TGTGCCAGCAGCGTGGTTGAGTCAGGGTACCCCGGGGAGCTGTTTTTT. Amino acid sequence: CASSVVESGYPGELFF.

V and J are TRBV18 and TRBJ1-4; no clear D. V was trimmed by 6 bases and J by 3 bases, leaving 14 bases between them. The V gene's germline CDR1 is KGHSH and CDR2 LQKENI. CDR3 length equals 15 residues. This chain's CDR3 is CASSSTGQPNEKLFF. The CDR3 region has the DNA TGTGCCAGCTCCTCTACTGGGCAGCCTAATGAAAAACTGTTTTTT.

The chain is built from TRBV2 and TRBJ1-2; D call uncertain. The CDR3 has 13 residues. Germline-derived CDR1 and CDR2 are SNHLY and FYNNEI. The V gene lost 10 bases and the J gene lost 1 base, with 13 bases spanning the gap. CDR3 loop: CAIGHIINYGYTF. The CDR3, as DNA: TGTGCCATTGGCCATATCATTAACTATGGCTACACCTTC. Variable domain in full (rest from reference TRBV2 and TRBJ1-2): EPEVTQTPSHQVTQMGQEVILRCVPISNHLYFYWYRQILGQKVEFLVSFYNNEISEKSEIFDDQFSVERPDGSNFTLKIRSTKLEDSAMYFCAIGHIINYGYTFGSGTRLTVV.

The gene calls are TRBV6-5 and TRBJ1-1, with D possibly TRBD1 on 6 matching bases. Trimming left V 5 bases short and J 7 bases short, with 8 bases between. The germline CDR1 and CDR2 sequences are MNHEY and SVGAGI. The CDR3 runs 11 residues. The CDR3 spells CASSTGFEAFF. CDR3 in DNA: TGTGCCAGCAGTACAGGGTTTGAAGCTTTCTTT.

V is TRBV7-3 and J is TRBJ2-3; TRBD2 matches at 10 bases. The J segment lost 3 bases and the V segment lost 5 bases, leaving 8 bases of the junction unmatched. Germline V gene data show CDR1 as SGHTA and CDR2 as FQGTGA. The CDR3 contains 16 residues. CDR3: CASSPTAGGTTDTQYF. The DNA of the CDR3 is TGTGCCAGCAGCCCAACAGCGGGGGGGACAACAGATACGCAGTATTTT.

By share, this clone ranks as medium-sized. V gene TRBV7-3 combines with J gene TRBJ1-2; D perhaps matches TRBD1 (5 bases). Trimming stripped 5 bases from V and 4 bases from J, with 14 bases between. Germline loops: CDR1 SGHTA, CDR2 FQGTGA. The CDR3 is 14 amino acids. The CDR3 DNA reads TGTGCCAGCAGCCCGGGGGGAGACAGCTATGGCTACACCTTC. Its protein product is CASSPGGDSYGYTF.

CDR3 protein: CAGRGQYNSPLHF. CDR3 nucleotide sequence: TGTGCCGGGAGAGGACAGTATAATTCACCCCTCCACTTT. The J gene is TRBJ1-6, the V gene TRBV2, with D possibly TRBD1 on 6 matching bases. From germline, CDR1 is SNHLY and CDR2 FYNNEI. Trimming pared 11 bases from V and 4 bases from J, leaving 12 bases between. The CDR3 is 13 amino acids. Supplemented by reference TRBV2 and TRBJ1-6, the full variable domain reads EPEVTQTPSHQVTQMGQEVILRCVPISNHLYFYWYRQILGQKVEFLVSFYNNEISEKSEIFDDQFSVERPDGSNFTLKIRSTKLEDSAMYFCAGRGQYNSPLHFGNGTRLTVT.

The rearrangement uses TRBV3-1 (or the pseudogene TRBV3-2) and TRBJ1-1; D perhaps matches TRBD1 (6 bases). The germline CDR1 and CDR2 sequences are LGHDT and YNNKEL (reference sequence). The CDR3 extends over 15 amino acids. Trimming shortened V by 2 bases and J by 1 base, and 11 bases separated the two germline ends. The CDR3 loop reads CASSQSGQPNTEAFF. DNA of the CDR3: TGTGCCAGCAGCCAATCAGGACAGCCGAACACTGAAGCTTTCTTT.

The genes are TRBV7-3 and TRBJ2-2, with 12 bases that match TRBD2. This CDR3 contains 16 residues. Trimming took 4 bases from V and 3 from J; bases not matched to a gene: 3. The V gene's germline CDR1 is SGHTA and CDR2 FQGTGA. The chain's CDR3 is CASSSRLAGDTGELFF. CDR3 coding DNA: TGTGCCAGCAGCTCCCGACTAGCGGGGGACACCGGGGAGCTGTTTTTT. Filled out from reference TRBV7-3 and TRBJ2-2, the complete variable domain reads GAGVSQTPSNKVTEKGKYVELRCDPISGHTALYWYRQSLGQGPEFLIYFQGTGAADDSGLPNDRFFAVRPEGSVSTLKIQRTERGDSAVYLCASSSRLAGDTGELFFGEGSRLTVL.